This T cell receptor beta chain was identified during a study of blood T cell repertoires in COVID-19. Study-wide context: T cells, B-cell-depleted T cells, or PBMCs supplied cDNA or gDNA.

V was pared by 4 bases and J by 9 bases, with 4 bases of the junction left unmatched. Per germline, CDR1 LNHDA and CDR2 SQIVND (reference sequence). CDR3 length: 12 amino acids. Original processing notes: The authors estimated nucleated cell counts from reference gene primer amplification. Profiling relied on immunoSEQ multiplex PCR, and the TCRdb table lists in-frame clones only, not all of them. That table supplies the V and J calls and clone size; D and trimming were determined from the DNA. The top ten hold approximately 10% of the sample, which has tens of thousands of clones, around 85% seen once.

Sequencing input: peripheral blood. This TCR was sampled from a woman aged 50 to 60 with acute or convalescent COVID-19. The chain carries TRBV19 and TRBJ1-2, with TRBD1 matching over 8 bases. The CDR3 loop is CASSKDRVRYTF. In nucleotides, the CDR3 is TGTGCCAGTAGTAAGGACAGGGTTCGCTACACCTTC.